These T cell receptor beta chains were read from a single sample in a study of T cells after yellow fever vaccination. In TCRdb, the 5' RACE reads were re-called with MiXCR into one record per CDR3 protein. The data hold 300,000 to 350,000 distinct CDR3 sequences, with roughly 4.3% observed a single time. The input for sequencing was PBMCs, taken 15 days after the yellow fever booster vaccination. These receptors were collected from a man between 18 and 35 years old who received the YFV17D yellow fever vaccine. CDR3s include the opening cysteine and the closing phenylalanine or tryptophan. A D gene is named only where the DNA matches it firmly. Clone size, where shown, is once, few, many, or a class for clones that have expanded.

size: NA; V: TRBV6-5; J: TRBJ1-5; D: NA; CDR3: CASSYSIPGDNSNQPQHF; DNA: TGTGCCAGCAGTTACTCGATCCCTGGGGATAATAGCAATCAGCCCCAGCATTTT
size: few; V: TRBV20-1; J: TRBJ2-5; D: TRBD2; CDR3: CSVRGEETQYF; DNA: TGCAGTGTCCGGGGGGAAGAGACCCAGTACTTC
size: few; V: TRBV27; J: TRBJ2-2; D: NA; CDR3: CASSFQGITGELFF; DNA: TGTGCCAGCAGTTTCCAGGGTATCACCGGGGAGCTGTTTTTT
size: many; V: TRBV12-3/TRBV12-4; J: TRBJ1-2; D: NA; CDR3: CASRTPGTNGYTF; DNA: TGTGCCAGCAGGACTCCCGGGACAAATGGCTACACCTTC
size: few; V: TRBV9; J: TRBJ1-1; D: TRBD1; CDR3: CASSGTGYKNTEAFF; DNA: TGTGCCAGCAGCGGGACAGGATACAAGAACACTGAAGCTTTCTTT
size: many; V: TRBV20-1; J: TRBJ2-3; D: TRBD2; CDR3: CSSHSGVDTQYF; DNA: TGCAGTTCACATAGCGGGGTGGATACGCAGTATTTT
size: many; V: TRBV6-2/TRBV6-3; J: TRBJ2-3; D: NA; CDR3: CASGWTGTDTQYF; DNA: TGTGCCAGCGGATGGACGGGCACAGATACGCAGTATTTT
size: NA; V: TRBV5-1; J: TRBJ1-1; D: NA; CDR3: CASSSNPGKTEAFF; DNA: TGCGCCAGCAGCTCGAACCCGGGCAAAACTGAAGCTTTCTTT
size: NA; V: TRBV20-1; J: TRBJ2-3; D: TRBD2; CDR3: CSAPLAGGLTDTQYF; DNA: TGCAGTGCTCCGCTAGCGGGGGGACTCACAGATACGCAGTATTTT
size: NA; V: TRBV5-1; J: TRBJ2-2; D: NA; CDR3: CASSLGNSMVRDTGELFF; DNA: TGCGCCAGCAGTTTGGGGAACTCGATGGTGAGGGACACCGGGGAGCTGTTTTTT
size: few; V: TRBV20-1; J: TRBJ2-7; D: TRBD1; CDR3: CSARRGTGGTYEQYF; DNA: TGCAGTGCTCGTCGTGGGACAGGGGGTACCTACGAGCAGTACTTC
size: NA; V: TRBV5-1; J: TRBJ2-7; D: NA; CDR3: CASSSGGRGSSEQYF; DNA: TGCGCCAGCAGCTCCGGGGGTCGGGGATCCTCTGAGCAGTACTTC
size: many; V: TRBV7-2; J: TRBJ1-4; D: NA; CDR3: CASSLSFGEKLFF; DNA: TGTGCCAGCAGCTTGAGCTTCGGGGAAAAACTGTTTTTT
size: many; V: TRBV24-1; J: TRBJ2-1; D: TRBD2; CDR3: CATRQTSAGEQFF; DNA: TGTGCCACCAGGCAGACTAGCGCCGGTGAGCAGTTCTTC
size: many; V: TRBV29-1; J: TRBJ1-1; D: NA; CDR3: CSVLGQNTEAFF; DNA: TGCAGCGTTCTAGGACAGAACACTGAAGCTTTCTTT
size: NA; V: TRBV3-1; J: TRBJ2-7; D: NA; CDR3: CASSQGVRSSYEQYF; DNA: TGTGCCAGCAGCCAAGGAGTCCGGAGTTCCTACGAGCAGTACTTC
size: many; V: TRBV12-3/TRBV12-4; J: TRBJ1-2; D: NA; CDR3: CASSSMAGHGYTF; DNA: TGTGCCAGCAGTTCGATGGCAGGTCATGGCTACACCTTC
size: few; V: TRBV19; J: TRBJ2-2; D: TRBD1; CDR3: CASSPFTQGVGELFF; DNA: TGTGCCAGTAGTCCTTTTACACAGGGGGTCGGGGAGCTGTTTTTT
size: many; V: TRBV6-1; J: TRBJ2-2; D: NA; CDR3: CATTIQQPNTGELFF; DNA: TGTGCCACCACCATCCAACAGCCTAACACCGGGGAGCTGTTTTTT
size: NA; V: TRBV18; J: TRBJ2-2; D: NA; CDR3: CASSRVGFGTGELFF; DNA: TGTGCCAGCTCACGCGTGGGGTTCGGCACCGGGGAGCTGTTTTTT
size: NA; V: TRBV3-1; J: TRBJ2-5; D: NA; CDR3: CASSRWDHQETQYF; DNA: TGTGCCAGCAGCCGGTGGGACCACCAAGAGACCCAGTACTTC
size: many; V: TRBV4-2; J: TRBJ2-2; D: TRBD1; CDR3: CASSRQGSNTGELFF; DNA: TGTGCCAGCAGTAGACAGGGCTCGAACACCGGGGAGCTGTTTTTT
size: NA; V: TRBV20-1; J: TRBJ2-3; D: NA; CDR3: CSARFEGTDTQYF; DNA: TGCAGTGCTAGGTTCGAGGGAACAGATACGCAGTATTTT
size: many; V: TRBV20-1; J: TRBJ1-1; D: NA; CDR3: CSARPDSTGAFF; DNA: TGCAGTGCTAGACCCGATTCCACTGGAGCTTTCTTT
size: many; V: TRBV7-2; J: TRBJ2-7; D: NA; CDR3: CASSPQHEQYF; DNA: TGTGCCAGCAGCCCTCAGCACGAGCAGTACTTC
size: many; V: TRBV5-1; J: TRBJ2-7; D: NA; CDR3: CASSLDNSYEQYF; DNA: TGCGCCAGCAGCTTGGATAACTCCTACGAGCAGTACTTC
size: NA; V: TRBV4-1; J: TRBJ2-3; D: TRBD1; CDR3: CASSPKERGGGKDTQYF; DNA: TGCGCCAGCAGCCCTAAGGAAAGAGGGGGCGGAAAAGATACGCAGTATTTT
size: few; V: TRBV4-1; J: TRBJ1-1; D: NA; CDR3: CASSQESARTNTEAFF; DNA: TGCGCCAGCAGCCAAGAGTCTGCCAGGACGAACACTGAAGCTTTCTTT
size: many; V: TRBV5-1; J: TRBJ2-2; D: NA; CDR3: CASAGQKSNTGELFF; DNA: TGCGCCAGCGCGGGGCAAAAGTCAAACACCGGGGAGCTGTTTTTT
size: NA; V: TRBV3-1; J: TRBJ1-4; D: TRBD1; CDR3: CASSHGDREEKLFF; DNA: TGTGCCAGCAGCCATGGGGACAGGGAAGAAAAACTGTTTTTT
size: few; V: TRBV12-3/TRBV12-4; J: TRBJ1-6; D: NA; CDR3: CASSLIGENRSPLHF; DNA: TGTGCCAGCAGTTTAATCGGGGAAAATAGGTCACCCCTCCACTTT
size: many; V: TRBV12-3/TRBV12-4; J: TRBJ2-2; D: TRBD2; CDR3: CASSPRTSGVDGELFF; DNA: TGTGCCAGCAGCCCAAGGACTAGCGGGGTCGACGGGGAGCTGTTTTTT
size: NA; V: TRBV5-1; J: TRBJ2-6; D: NA; CDR3: CASSYRVSGANVLTF; DNA: TGCGCCAGCAGCTACAGGGTCTCTGGGGCCAACGTCCTGACTTTC
size: few; V: TRBV2; J: TRBJ1-5; D: TRBD1; CDR3: CASIQDRGNQPQHF; DNA: TGTGCCAGCATCCAGGACAGGGGAAATCAGCCCCAGCATTTT
size: many; V: TRBV27; J: TRBJ2-3; D: TRBD1; CDR3: CASSFRTGGTDTQYF; DNA: TGTGCCAGCAGTTTCAGAACAGGGGGGACAGATACGCAGTATTTT
size: many; V: TRBV13; J: TRBJ1-5; D: NA; CDR3: CASSLGQDQPQHF; DNA: TGTGCCAGCAGCTTAGGCCAGGATCAGCCCCAGCATTTT
size: many; V: TRBV12-3/TRBV12-4; J: TRBJ1-1; D: NA; CDR3: CASRTTGGVTEAFF; DNA: TGTGCCAGCAGGACTACAGGCGGGGTCACTGAAGCTTTCTTT
size: many; V: TRBV29-1; J: TRBJ1-1; D: NA; CDR3: CSAGERVTTAFF; DNA: TGCAGCGCTGGTGAAAGGGTTACCACGGCTTTCTTT
size: many; V: TRBV7-6; J: TRBJ2-2; D: TRBD2; CDR3: CASSLPRGGNTGELFF; DNA: TGTGCCAGCAGCTTACCGCGGGGGGGCAACACCGGGGAGCTGTTTTTT
size: NA; V: TRBV6-2/TRBV6-3; J: TRBJ1-2; D: NA; CDR3: CASSYLVGGYTF; DNA: TGTGCCAGCAGTTATTTGGTCGGCGGCTACACCTTC
size: few; V: TRBV5-1; J: TRBJ2-6; D: TRBD1; CDR3: CASSPATGSYSGANVLTF; DNA: TGCGCCAGCAGCCCCGCGACAGGGAGTTACTCTGGGGCCAACGTCCTGACTTTC
size: many; V: TRBV4-3; J: TRBJ2-1; D: TRBD1; CDR3: CASSQGSSWDRRFF; DNA: TGCGCCAGCAGCCAAGGCAGTAGCTGGGACAGAAGGTTCTTC
size: many; V: TRBV6-5; J: TRBJ2-5; D: TRBD1; CDR3: CASRDREETQYF; DNA: TGTGCCAGCAGGGACAGGGAGGAGACCCAGTACTTC
size: many; V: TRBV18; J: TRBJ1-1; D: TRBD1; CDR3: CASSPPGQGGNEAFF; DNA: TGTGCCAGCTCACCTCCGGGACAGGGTGGAAATGAAGCTTTCTTT
size: NA; V: TRBV7-6; J: TRBJ2-3; D: NA; CDR3: CASSNEPDRSDTQYF; DNA: TGTGCCAGCAGCAATGAACCCGACAGGTCGGATACGCAGTATTTT
size: few; V: TRBV2; J: TRBJ1-2; D: TRBD1; CDR3: CASTTGDVYGYTF; DNA: TGTGCCAGCACGACAGGGGACGTCTATGGCTACACCTTC
size: NA; V: TRBV20-1; J: TRBJ1-6; D: NA; CDR3: CSASPGQNSPLHF; DNA: TGCAGTGCTTCGCCGGGCCAAAATTCACCCCTCCACTTT
size: many; V: TRBV6-6; J: TRBJ1-2; D: TRBD1; CDR3: CASIPGPRDRGDYGYTF; DNA: TGTGCCAGCATCCCCGGCCCCCGGGACAGGGGAGACTATGGCTACACCTTC
size: few; V: TRBV11-2; J: TRBJ2-3; D: NA; CDR3: CASGRGTSSTDTQYF; DNA: TGTGCCAGCGGCCGCGGGACCTCTAGCACAGATACGCAGTATTTT
size: few; V: TRBV2; J: TRBJ2-2; D: NA; CDR3: CASSVEGADTGELFF; DNA: TGTGCCAGCAGTGTCGAAGGGGCGGACACCGGGGAGCTGTTTTTT
size: few; V: TRBV7-2; J: TRBJ1-5; D: TRBD1; CDR3: CASSLSQGGDQPQHF; DNA: TGTGCCAGCAGCCTTAGTCAGGGGGGGGATCAGCCCCAGCATTTT
size: many; V: TRBV7-2; J: TRBJ1-5; D: NA; CDR3: CASSSRGSQPQHF; DNA: TGTGCCAGCAGCTCTAGGGGGTCACAGCCCCAGCATTTT
size: many; V: TRBV20-1; J: TRBJ2-3; D: TRBD2; CDR3: CSARDLAGGAHTQYF; DNA: TGCAGTGCTAGAGATCTAGCGGGGGGCGCACATACGCAGTATTTT
size: many; V: TRBV7-6; J: TRBJ2-3; D: TRBD1; CDR3: CASSLAPGGQGIDTQYF; DNA: TGTGCCAGCAGCTTAGCGCCCGGGGGACAGGGGATCGATACGCAGTATTTT
size: many; V: TRBV11-1; J: TRBJ1-6; D: TRBD1; CDR3: CASSLGSRGYNSPLHF; DNA: TGTGCCAGCAGCTTAGGATCCAGGGGGTATAATTCACCCCTCCACTTT
size: many; V: TRBV6-4; J: TRBJ2-3; D: NA; CDR3: CASSPRGGIDTQYF; DNA: TGTGCCAGCAGCCCCAGGGGGGGAATCGATACGCAGTATTTT
size: many; V: TRBV25-1; J: TRBJ2-3; D: TRBD2; CDR3: CASSEGLAGAKLIPTSTDTQYF; DNA: TGTGCCAGCAGTGAGGGACTAGCGGGAGCGAAACTAATCCCTACTAGCACAGATACGCAGTATTTT
size: few; V: TRBV7-9; J: TRBJ2-7; D: TRBD2; CDR3: CASSSLSGGDEQYF; DNA: TGTGCCAGCAGCTCCCTTTCGGGGGGGGACGAGCAGTACTTC
size: few; V: TRBV4-1; J: TRBJ1-1; D: NA; CDR3: CASSRRRDSNTEAFF; DNA: TGCGCCAGCAGCCGTAGAAGGGATTCGAACACTGAAGCTTTCTTT
size: NA; V: TRBV3-1; J: TRBJ1-1; D: NA; CDR3: CASSRSWEAFF; DNA: TGTGCCAGCAGCCGATCATGGGAAGCTTTCTTT